A selection of T cell receptor beta chains follows, all from one sample in a study of regulatory T cells in long-lasting Graves disease. MiXCR was run by TCRdb on the multiplex PCR reads, yielding one entry per CDR3 protein. The sample holds 360,000 or so distinct CDR3 sequences; roughly 16% are singletons and the top ten take roughly 21%. These same records also appear under a second study, on T cells in Graves' hyperthyroidism and ophthalmopathy.

Sample: peripheral blood mononuclear cells (PBMCs), taken at new diagnosis, from a patient treated with antithyroid drugs. The receptors were sampled from a woman under 30 with Graves disease. Each CDR3 is given with its conserved first and last residue. A D gene is named only where the DNA matches it firmly. Clone size appears in some rows only: once, few, many, or a class for an expanded clone.

d_gene: TRBD1
v_gene: TRBV2
abundance: NA
j_gene: TRBJ2-1
CDR3aa: CASSEGTGIFNEQFF
CDR3nt: TGTGCCAGCAGTGAGGGGACAGGTATCTTCAATGAGCAGTTCTTC

d_gene: TRBD1
v_gene: TRBV5-1
abundance: NA
j_gene: TRBJ2-7
CDR3aa: CASSLEARGSLYF
CDR3nt: TGCGCCAGCAGCTTGGAGGCCAGGGGGTCACTGTACTTC

d_gene: TRBD1
v_gene: TRBV6-1
abundance: few
j_gene: TRBJ2-1
CDR3aa: CASSAGTGSSYNEQFF
CDR3nt: TGTGCCAGCAGTGCCGGGACAGGGAGCTCCTACAATGAGCAGTTCTTC

d_gene: NA
v_gene: TRBV12-3/TRBV12-4
abundance: many
j_gene: TRBJ2-3
CDR3aa: CASSTWGPTDTQYF
CDR3nt: TGTGCCAGCAGTACTTGGGGCCCGACAGATACGCAGTATTTT

d_gene: NA
v_gene: TRBV7-6
abundance: NA
j_gene: TRBJ2-1
CDR3aa: CASSLGMAVTDEQFF
CDR3nt: TGTGCCAGCAGCTTAGGAATGGCAGTCACAGATGAGCAGTTCTTC

d_gene: NA
v_gene: TRBV3-1
abundance: once
j_gene: TRBJ2-1
CDR3aa: CASSPLQGGVFF
CDR3nt: TGTGCCAGCAGCCCACTACAGGGAGGAGTGTTCTTC

d_gene: TRBD1
v_gene: TRBV10-3
abundance: once
j_gene: TRBJ2-7
CDR3aa: CAISMDRRITYEQYF
CDR3nt: TGTGCCATCAGTATGGACAGGCGGATCACCTACGAGCAGTACTTC

d_gene: TRBD1
v_gene: TRBV5-1
abundance: many
j_gene: TRBJ1-5
CDR3aa: CASSSTGKEPQHF
CDR3nt: TGCGCCAGCAGCTCGACAGGGAAGGAGCCCCAGCATTTT

d_gene: NA
v_gene: TRBV3-1
abundance: many
j_gene: TRBJ2-1
CDR3aa: CASSQGPREQFF
CDR3nt: TGTGCCAGCAGCCAAGGACCACGAGAGCAGTTCTTC

d_gene: NA
v_gene: TRBV12-3/TRBV12-4
abundance: many
j_gene: TRBJ1-1
CDR3aa: CASSLVLGGTEAFF
CDR3nt: TGTGCCAGCAGTTTGGTGTTGGGGGGGACTGAAGCTTTCTTT

d_gene: NA
v_gene: TRBV3-1
abundance: many
j_gene: TRBJ2-1
CDR3aa: CASSQVGTHEQFF
CDR3nt: TGTGCCAGCAGCCAAGTGGGTACCCATGAGCAGTTCTTC

d_gene: TRBD1
v_gene: TRBV20-1
abundance: few
j_gene: TRBJ1-6
CDR3aa: CSARVYRGLSPLHF
CDR3nt: TGCAGTGCTAGAGTTTACAGGGGACTATCACCCCTCCACTTT

d_gene: NA
v_gene: TRBV2
abundance: many
j_gene: TRBJ1-5
CDR3aa: CASSEGAASNQPQHF
CDR3nt: TGTGCCAGCAGTGAGGGTGCGGCATCGAATCAGCCCCAGCATTTT

d_gene: TRBD2
v_gene: TRBV28
abundance: many
j_gene: TRBJ2-7
CDR3aa: CASIAGGISYEQYF
CDR3nt: TGTGCCAGCATAGCGGGAGGGATTTCCTACGAGCAGTACTTC

d_gene: NA
v_gene: TRBV2
abundance: NA
j_gene: TRBJ2-6
CDR3aa: CASRETALSGANVLTF
CDR3nt: TGTGCCAGCAGGGAGACAGCCCTCTCTGGGGCCAACGTCCTGACTTTC

d_gene: TRBD2
v_gene: TRBV12-3/TRBV12-4
abundance: many
j_gene: TRBJ2-7
CDR3aa: CASSLRETSGGDEQYF
CDR3nt: TGTGCCAGCAGTTTAAGGGAGACCAGCGGGGGCGACGAGCAGTACTTC

d_gene: TRBD2
v_gene: TRBV11-1
abundance: many
j_gene: TRBJ2-3
CDR3aa: CASSFGTRAETQYF
CDR3nt: TGTGCCAGCAGCTTCGGGACTAGGGCGGAGACGCAGTATTTT

d_gene: NA
v_gene: TRBV20-1
abundance: NA
j_gene: TRBJ2-3
CDR3aa: CSAIGGDTQYF
CDR3nt: TGCAGTGCTATAGGGGGAGATACGCAGTATTTT

d_gene: NA
v_gene: TRBV20-1
abundance: NA
j_gene: TRBJ1-4
CDR3aa: CSARLEGPGREKLFF
CDR3nt: TGCAGTGCTAGATTGGAGGGCCCCGGAAGAGAAAAACTGTTTTTT

d_gene: NA
v_gene: TRBV4-2
abundance: many
j_gene: TRBJ2-3
CDR3aa: CASSQAAGGTDTQYF
CDR3nt: TGTGCCAGCAGCCAAGCAGCAGGGGGGACAGATACGCAGTATTTT

d_gene: NA
v_gene: TRBV19
abundance: NA
j_gene: TRBJ1-3
CDR3aa: CASSEQPGNTIYF
CDR3nt: TGTGCCAGTAGTGAACAGCCTGGAAACACCATATATTTT

d_gene: TRBD1
v_gene: TRBV6-1
abundance: many
j_gene: TRBJ1-1
CDR3aa: CASRRQGGTEAFF
CDR3nt: TGTGCCAGCAGGCGACAGGGTGGGACTGAAGCTTTCTTT

d_gene: NA
v_gene: TRBV5-1
abundance: many
j_gene: TRBJ2-7
CDR3aa: CASSSDLVNNEQYF
CDR3nt: TGCGCCAGCAGCTCCGATCTAGTCAACAACGAGCAGTACTTC

d_gene: TRBD2
v_gene: TRBV6-1
abundance: few
j_gene: TRBJ2-7
CDR3aa: CASTMNMAASGANYEQYF
CDR3nt: TGTGCCAGCACCATGAACATGGCGGCTAGCGGGGCCAACTACGAGCAGTACTTC

d_gene: TRBD1
v_gene: TRBV5-1
abundance: many
j_gene: TRBJ2-3
CDR3aa: CASSLGQGASDTQYF
CDR3nt: TGCGCCAGCAGCTTGGGACAGGGGGCGTCGGATACGCAGTATTTT

d_gene: NA
v_gene: TRBV30
abundance: many
j_gene: TRBJ1-4
CDR3aa: CAWSRGLDEKLFF
CDR3nt: TGTGCCTGGAGTAGGGGGTTGGATGAAAAACTGTTTTTT

d_gene: NA
v_gene: TRBV6-1
abundance: many
j_gene: TRBJ2-7
CDR3aa: CASSDSAGRSYEQYF
CDR3nt: TGTGCCAGCAGTGACTCAGCGGGCAGGTCCTACGAGCAGTACTTC

d_gene: TRBD1
v_gene: TRBV12-3/TRBV12-4
abundance: many
j_gene: TRBJ1-5
CDR3aa: CASSTTGGGQPQHF
CDR3nt: TGTGCCAGCAGTACGACAGGGGGCGGTCAGCCCCAGCATTTT

d_gene: NA
v_gene: TRBV3-1
abundance: many
j_gene: TRBJ2-7
CDR3aa: CASSQVDRYEQYF
CDR3nt: TGTGCCAGCAGCCAAGTGGATCGCTACGAGCAGTACTTC

d_gene: NA
v_gene: TRBV10-3
abundance: NA
j_gene: TRBJ1-2
CDR3aa: CAISVVAAYGYTF
CDR3nt: TGTGCCATCAGTGTAGTGGCGGCCTATGGCTACACCTTC

d_gene: TRBD1
v_gene: TRBV12-3/TRBV12-4
abundance: NA
j_gene: TRBJ2-7
CDR3aa: CASTRRDRGHSYEQYF
CDR3nt: TGTGCCAGCACCCGCCGGGACAGGGGGCACTCCTACGAGCAGTACTTC

d_gene: TRBD2
v_gene: TRBV5-1
abundance: many
j_gene: TRBJ2-1
CDR3aa: CASSLGNLAGGSYNEQFF
CDR3nt: TGCGCCAGCAGCTTGGGAAACCTAGCGGGGGGCTCCTACAATGAGCAGTTCTTC

d_gene: TRBD1
v_gene: TRBV2
abundance: many
j_gene: TRBJ2-7
CDR3aa: CASSDPGTGSYEQYF
CDR3nt: TGTGCCAGCAGTGATCCGGGGACAGGGTCCTACGAGCAGTACTTC

d_gene: NA
v_gene: TRBV3-1
abundance: few
j_gene: TRBJ2-3
CDR3aa: CASSQDIGTDTQYF
CDR3nt: TGTGCCAGCAGCCAAGATATCGGCACAGATACGCAGTATTTT

d_gene: NA
v_gene: TRBV28
abundance: NA
j_gene: TRBJ2-2
CDR3aa: CASSLIGLRELFF
CDR3nt: TGTGCCAGCAGTTTAATCGGGCTGCGGGAGCTGTTTTTT

d_gene: TRBD2
v_gene: TRBV15
abundance: few
j_gene: TRBJ2-7
CDR3aa: CATSPTSGRGGSYEQYF
CDR3nt: TGTGCCACCAGCCCGACTAGCGGGAGGGGGGGTTCCTACGAGCAGTACTTC

d_gene: NA
v_gene: TRBV6-5
abundance: few
j_gene: TRBJ2-2
CDR3aa: CASSYDGDTGELFF
CDR3nt: TGTGCCAGCAGTTACGATGGGGACACCGGGGAGCTGTTTTTT